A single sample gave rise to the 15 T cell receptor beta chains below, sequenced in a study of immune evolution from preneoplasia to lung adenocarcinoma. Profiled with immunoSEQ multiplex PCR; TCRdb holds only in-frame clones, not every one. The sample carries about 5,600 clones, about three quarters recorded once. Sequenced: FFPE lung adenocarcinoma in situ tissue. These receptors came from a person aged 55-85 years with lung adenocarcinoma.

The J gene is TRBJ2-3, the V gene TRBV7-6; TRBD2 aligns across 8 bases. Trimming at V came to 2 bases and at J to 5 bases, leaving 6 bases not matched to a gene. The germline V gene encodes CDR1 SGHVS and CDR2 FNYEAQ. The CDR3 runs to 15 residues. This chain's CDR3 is CASSLFSGAKDTQYF. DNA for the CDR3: TGTGCCAGCAGCTTATTTAGCGGGGCCAAAGATACGCAGTATTTT.

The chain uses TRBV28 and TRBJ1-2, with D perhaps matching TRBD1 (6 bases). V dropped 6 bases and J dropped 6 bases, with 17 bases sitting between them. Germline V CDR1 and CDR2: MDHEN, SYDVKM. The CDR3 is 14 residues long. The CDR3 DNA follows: TGTGCCAGCAGCCGCGGGACACTCCCTAATGGCTACACCTTC. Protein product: CASSRGTLPNGYTF.

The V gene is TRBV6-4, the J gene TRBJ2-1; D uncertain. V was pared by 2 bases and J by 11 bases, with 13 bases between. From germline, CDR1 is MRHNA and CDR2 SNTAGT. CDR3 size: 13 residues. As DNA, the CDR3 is TGTGCCAGCAGTGACCGCGCGTCGGCCCAGCAGTTCTTC. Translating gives CASSDRASAQQFF.

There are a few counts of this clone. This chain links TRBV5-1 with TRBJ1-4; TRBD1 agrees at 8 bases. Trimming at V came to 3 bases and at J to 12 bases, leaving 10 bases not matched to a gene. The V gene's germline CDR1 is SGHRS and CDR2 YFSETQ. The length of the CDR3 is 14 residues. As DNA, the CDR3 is TGCGCCAGCAGCTCGGGACAGGTTGGGGCGGAACTGTTTTTT. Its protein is CASSSGQVGAELFF.

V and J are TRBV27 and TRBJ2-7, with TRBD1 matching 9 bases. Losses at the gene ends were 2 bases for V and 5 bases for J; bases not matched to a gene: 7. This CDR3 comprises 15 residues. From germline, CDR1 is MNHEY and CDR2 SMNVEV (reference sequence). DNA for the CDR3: TGTGCCAGCAGTTTAGGGACAGGGAGACCCAACGAGCAGTACTTC. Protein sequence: CASSLGTGRPNEQYF.

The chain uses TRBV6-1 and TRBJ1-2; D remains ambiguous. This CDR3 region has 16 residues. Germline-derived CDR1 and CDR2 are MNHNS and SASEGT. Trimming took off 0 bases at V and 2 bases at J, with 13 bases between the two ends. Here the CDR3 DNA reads TGTGCCAGCAGTGAAGCTAATGCAGGTGGAAACTATGGCTACACCTTC. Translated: CASSEANAGGNYGYTF.

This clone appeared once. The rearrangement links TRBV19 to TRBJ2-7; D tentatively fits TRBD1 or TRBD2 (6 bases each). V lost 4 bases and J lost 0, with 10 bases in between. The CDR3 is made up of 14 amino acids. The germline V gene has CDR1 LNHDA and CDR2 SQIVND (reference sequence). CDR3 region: CASSNGGRSYEQYF. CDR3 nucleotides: TGTGCCAGTAGTAACGGGGGCCGCTCCTACGAGCAGTACTTC.

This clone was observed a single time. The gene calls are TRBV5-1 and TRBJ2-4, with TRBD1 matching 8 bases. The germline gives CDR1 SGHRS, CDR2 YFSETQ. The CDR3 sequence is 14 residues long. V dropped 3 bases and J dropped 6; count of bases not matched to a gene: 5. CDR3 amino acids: CASSSGQGGNIQYF. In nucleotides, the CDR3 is TGCGCCAGCAGCTCAGGACAGGGTGGAAACATTCAGTACTTC. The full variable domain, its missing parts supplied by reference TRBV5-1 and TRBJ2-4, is KAGVTQTPRYLIKTRGQQVTLSCSPISGHRSVSWYQQTPGQGLQFLFEYFSETQRNKGNFPGRFSGRQFSNSRSEMNVSTLELGDSALYLCASSSGQGGNIQYFGAGTRLSVL.

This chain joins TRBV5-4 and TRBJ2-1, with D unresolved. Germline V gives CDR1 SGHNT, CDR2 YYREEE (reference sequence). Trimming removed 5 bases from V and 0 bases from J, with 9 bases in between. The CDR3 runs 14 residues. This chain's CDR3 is CASRTRSSYNEQFF. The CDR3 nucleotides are TGTGCCAGCAGAACTCGCAGCTCCTACAATGAGCAGTTCTTC.

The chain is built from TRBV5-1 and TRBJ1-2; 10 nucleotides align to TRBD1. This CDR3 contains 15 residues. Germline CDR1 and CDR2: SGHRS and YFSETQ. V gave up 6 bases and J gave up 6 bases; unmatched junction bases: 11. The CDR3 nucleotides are TGCGCCAGCAACCCATATCTCGGGACAGGGGATGGCTACACCTTC. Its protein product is CASNPYLGTGDGYTF. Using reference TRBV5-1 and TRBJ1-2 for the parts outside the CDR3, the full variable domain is KAGVTQTPRYLIKTRGQQVTLSCSPISGHRSVSWYQQTPGQGLQFLFEYFSETQRNKGNFPGRFSGRQFSNSRSEMNVSTLELGDSALYLCASNPYLGTGDGYTFGSGTRLTVV.

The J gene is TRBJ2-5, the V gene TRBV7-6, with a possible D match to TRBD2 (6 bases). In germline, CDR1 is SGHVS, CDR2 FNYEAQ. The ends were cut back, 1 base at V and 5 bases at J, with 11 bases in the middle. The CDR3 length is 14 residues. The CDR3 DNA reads TGTGCCAGCAGCTTAGGAGCTAGCGTTGAGACCCAGTACTTC. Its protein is CASSLGASVETQYF.

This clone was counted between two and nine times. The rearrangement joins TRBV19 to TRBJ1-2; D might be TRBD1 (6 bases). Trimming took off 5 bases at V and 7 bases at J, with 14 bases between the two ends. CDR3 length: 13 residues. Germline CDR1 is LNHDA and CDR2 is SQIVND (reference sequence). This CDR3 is CASSPGARLGYTF. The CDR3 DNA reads TGTGCCAGTAGTCCGGGGGCGAGGCTTGGCTACACCTTC.

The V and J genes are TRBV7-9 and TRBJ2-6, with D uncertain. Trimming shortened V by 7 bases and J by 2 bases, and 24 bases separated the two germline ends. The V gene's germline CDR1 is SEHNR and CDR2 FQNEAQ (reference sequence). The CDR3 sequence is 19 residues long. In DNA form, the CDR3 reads TGTGCCAGCAATGCAGTCTTAGGGATAATAAGTACTGGGGCCAACGTCCTGACTTTC. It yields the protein CASNAVLGIISTGANVLTF. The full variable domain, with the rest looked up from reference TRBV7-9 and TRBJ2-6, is DTGVSQNPRHKITKRGQNVTFRCDPISEHNRLYWYRQTLGQGPEFLTYFQNEAQLEKSRLLSDRFSAERPKGSFSTLEIQRTEQGDSAMYLCASNAVLGIISTGANVLTFGAGSRLTVL.

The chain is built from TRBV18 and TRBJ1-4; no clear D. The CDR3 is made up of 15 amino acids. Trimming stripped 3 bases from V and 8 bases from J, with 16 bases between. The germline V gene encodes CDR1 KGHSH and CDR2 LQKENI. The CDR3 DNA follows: TGTGCCAGCTCACCTGTGTGGGAAAGAAAGGAAAAACTGTTTTTT. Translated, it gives CASSPVWERKEKLFF.

In DNA, the CDR3 is TGTGCCAGCAGCCCTACGGCTGGACAGGGGACATCTCATGGCTACACCTTC. Amino acids: CASSPTAGQGTSHGYTF. The chain links TRBV5-8 to TRBJ1-2; 9 nucleotides agree with TRBD1. The CDR3 totals 17 residues. V shed 4 bases, J shed 6 bases, and the junction held 16 bases outside the gene matches. CDR1 is SGHTS and CDR2 is YDEGEE in the germline V gene.